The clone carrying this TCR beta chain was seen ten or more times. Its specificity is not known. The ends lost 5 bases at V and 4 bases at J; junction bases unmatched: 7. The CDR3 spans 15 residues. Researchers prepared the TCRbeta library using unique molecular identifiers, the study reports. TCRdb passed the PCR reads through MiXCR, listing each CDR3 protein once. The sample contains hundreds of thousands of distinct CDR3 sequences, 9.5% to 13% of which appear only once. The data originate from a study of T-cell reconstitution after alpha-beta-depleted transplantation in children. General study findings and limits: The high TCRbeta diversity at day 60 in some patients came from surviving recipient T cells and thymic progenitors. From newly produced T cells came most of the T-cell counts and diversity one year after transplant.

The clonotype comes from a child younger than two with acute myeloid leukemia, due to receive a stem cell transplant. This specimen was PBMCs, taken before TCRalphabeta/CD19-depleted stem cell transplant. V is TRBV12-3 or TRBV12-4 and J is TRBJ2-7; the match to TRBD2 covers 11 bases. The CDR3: CASSPTTSGGYEQYF. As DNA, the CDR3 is TGTGCCAGCAGTCCTACAACTAGCGGGGGTTACGAGCAGTACTTC.